This TCR beta chain was sequenced in a study of B cell selection in AIRE deficiency. Broader study findings: Shared Treg sequences had shorter CDR3s, biased toward rearrangements with few non-templated insertions. Only about 10% of approximately 3,700 shared Treg sequences were patient-specific; 31.6% healthy-specific. Approximately 32% of healthy-donor shared Treg TCRbeta sequences appeared in patient Tconv cells.

This clone was seen once. The antigen is not known. This CDR3 has 15 residues. The V end lost 3 bases, the J end lost 0 bases, and 13 bases lay between the germline ends. Germline CDR1 SGHRS, CDR2 YFSETQ. Assay: immunoSEQ multiplex PCR; the TCRdb copy retains only in-frame clones and omits some. This repertoire shows some 27,000 clones, 95% found once; its top ten account for roughly 0.23%. The sorted conventional CD4 T cells were gated as CD4+CD127+. The clonotype was recovered from a human donor in good health. The chain carries TRBV5-1 and TRBJ2-7; perhaps TRBD1 as D (7 bases). Sequencing used CD4+CD127+ conventional T cells sorted from PBMCs. CDR3 nucleotide sequence: TGCGCCAGCAGCTCCAGGGGGGCCGGCTCCTACGAGCAGTACTTC. Amino acid sequence: CASSSRGAGSYEQYF.